What follows are 21 T cell receptor beta chains derived from one specimen sequenced in a study of T cell responses to AZD1222 COVID-19 vaccine. Sequenced by immunoSEQ multiplex PCR; TCRdb stores in-frame clones only, minus some. The sample holds about 140,000 clones; about 92% are singletons and the top ten take approximately 6.2%. Sequencing was performed on peripheral blood, taken 28 days after the second AZD1222 dose. All receptors come from an adult who received the AZD1222 COVID-19 vaccine.

V and J are TRBV6-5 and TRBJ2-7; possibly TRBD1 for D (6 bases). V was trimmed by 0 bases and J by 4 bases, leaving 13 bases between them. The germline V gene has CDR1 MNHEY and CDR2 SVGAGI. The CDR3 totals 15 residues. DNA of the CDR3: TGTGCCAGCAGTTACTCGATGCAGGGGCCTTACGAGCAGTACTTC. Translation: CASSYSMQGPYEQYF.

The rearrangement uses TRBV5-5 and TRBJ1-3; D is ambiguous. In germline, CDR1 is SGHKS, CDR2 YYEKEE (reference sequence). The CDR3 sequence is 14 residues long. The V gene lost 0 bases and the J gene lost 6 bases, with 10 bases spanning the gap. CDR3 protein: CASSLAGQQNTIYF. CDR3 DNA: TGTGCCAGCAGCTTGGCTGGGCAGCAAAACACCATATATTTT.

This chain joins TRBV20-1 and TRBJ1-2; no clear D gene. Germline loops: CDR1 DFQATT, CDR2 SNEGSKA (reference sequence). The V end lost 3 bases, the J end lost 6 bases, and 11 bases lay between the germline ends. CDR3 length: 12 amino acids. Here the CDR3 DNA reads TGCAGTGCTAGTATAGGTAGGAATGGCTACACCTTC. As protein: CSASIGRNGYTF.

V usage is TRBV6-6 and J usage is TRBJ1-2; 12 nucleotides agree with TRBD1. The CDR3 length is 16 residues. V shed 5 bases, J shed 6 bases, and the junction held 10 bases outside the gene matches. Looked up from germline, CDR1 is MNHNY and CDR2 is SVGAGI (reference sequence). The CDR3 reads CASSRLGQGARDGYTF. In nucleotides, the CDR3 is TGTGCCAGCAGTCGATTGGGACAGGGGGCGAGGGATGGCTACACCTTC.

The chain joins TRBV23-1 to TRBJ2-2, with TRBD2 matching over 12 bases. TRBV23-1 is classed as an ORF, of uncertain function. V lost 7 bases and J lost 0; bases outside the gene matches: 12. The CDR3 consists of 19 residues. The CDR3 sequence is CASTPRKSSGGANTGELFF. The CDR3 bases are TGCGCCAGCACACCCCGGAAGTCTAGCGGGGGGGCGAACACCGGGGAGCTGTTTTTT.

The V gene is TRBV14, the J gene TRBJ1-2; D uncertain. Germline V gene data show CDR1 as SGHDN and CDR2 as FVKESK. The CDR3 contains 13 residues. V lost 6 bases and J lost 3, with 11 bases in between. The CDR3 region is CASSQNAYYGYTF. CDR3 coding DNA: TGTGCCAGCAGTCAGAACGCTTACTATGGCTACACCTTC.

This chain connects TRBV10-2 to TRBJ2-7; D remains ambiguous. The germline gives CDR1 WSHSY, CDR2 SAAADI. Trimming cost V 2 bases and J 2 bases, with 7 bases left between them. The CDR3 extends over 13 amino acids. The CDR3 spells CASSEAGPYEQYF. CDR3 coding DNA: TGCGCCAGCAGTGAGGCTGGCCCCTACGAGCAGTACTTC.

The rearrangement links TRBV6-6 to TRBJ1-4, with D possibly TRBD1 on 6 matching bases. Trimming shortened V by 0 bases and J by 8 bases, and 13 bases separated the two germline ends. The germline V gene has CDR1 MNHNY and CDR2 SVGAGI (reference sequence). CDR3 length equals 15 residues. The CDR3, as DNA: TGTGCCAGCAGTTACTCCAGGGGCGTAAGGGAAAAACTGTTTTTT. Its translation: CASSYSRGVREKLFF.

The gene calls are TRBV5-1 and TRBJ1-4, with a possible D match to TRBD1 (5 bases). V lost 0 bases, J lost 2 bases, and 8 bases lay in between. Germline V gene data show CDR1 as SGHRS and CDR2 as YFSETQ. The CDR3 runs 15 residues. CDR3 coding DNA: TGCGCCAGCAGCTTGGCAGGGTCGACTAATGAAAAACTGTTTTTT. Its protein is CASSLAGSTNEKLFF.

The chain joins TRBV7-9 to TRBJ1-1; TRBD1 might be the D (6 bases). The germline gives CDR1 SEHNR, CDR2 FQNEAQ (reference sequence). V was pared by 5 bases and J by 0 bases, with 13 bases between. The CDR3 is 15 amino acids. For the CDR3, the DNA is TGTGCCAGCAGCCAGAACAGGGCTCTGAACACTGAAGCTTTCTTT. This codes for CASSQNRALNTEAFF.

The chain couples TRBV27 to TRBJ2-2; no definite D call. The length of the CDR3 is 17 residues. With 0 bases removed from V and 1 base from J, the gap between germline ends came to 12 bases. CDR1 MNHEY and CDR2 SMNVEV come from the germline V gene (reference sequence). The CDR3 here is CASSLSSRPLNTGELFF. The CDR3 DNA is TGTGCCAGCAGTTTATCTTCCAGACCATTGAACACCGGGGAGCTGTTTTTT.

The sample holds one count of this clone. V gene TRBV7-9 combines with J gene TRBJ2-7; TRBD1 matches 8 bases. Trimming at V came to 8 bases and at J to 2 bases, leaving 8 bases not matched to a gene. CDR1 is SEHNR, CDR2 FQNEAQ, per germline (reference sequence). The CDR3 covers 14 residues. Here the CDR3 DNA reads TGTGCCAGCGGAGACCGGGACAGGACCTACGAGCAGTACTTC. This encodes CASGDRDRTYEQYF.

The rearrangement joins TRBV19 to TRBJ1-6; 9 bases agree with TRBD1. The CDR3 is 17 residues long. Germline V CDR1 and CDR2: LNHDA, SQIVND (reference sequence). Unmatched junction bases numbered 13, after V lost 6 bases and J lost 7 bases. CDR3 DNA sequence: TGTGCCAGTAGCCTAAATACCGGGACAGGGCCGAATTCACCCCTCCACTTT. This codes for CASSLNTGTGPNSPLHF. The full variable domain, with the rest looked up from reference TRBV19 and TRBJ1-6, is DGGITQSPKYLFRKEGQNVTLSCEQNLNHDAMYWYRQDPGQGLRLIYYSQIVNDFQKGDIAEGYSVSREKKESFPLTVTSAQKNPTAFYLCASSLNTGTGPNSPLHFGNGTRLTVT.

The gene calls are TRBV4-1 and TRBJ1-5; D not resolved. The CDR3 is 12 amino acids. The ends were cut back, 0 bases at V and 10 bases at J, with 7 bases in the middle. Per the germline V gene, CDR1 is MGHRA and CDR2 is YSYEKL. The CDR3 here is CASSQEPGPQHF. Written as DNA, the CDR3 is TGCGCCAGCAGCCAAGAGCCGGGACCCCAGCATTTT.

This clone was counted a single time. This sequence joins TRBV28 and TRBJ2-1, with TRBD1 identical over 10 bases. V lost 4 bases to trimming and J lost 5 bases; unmatched junction nucleotides: 8. The CDR3 extends over 16 amino acids. Germline V CDR1 and CDR2: MDHEN, SYDVKM. CDR3 sequence: CASSSLGTGAHNEQFF. The CDR3 nucleotides read TGTGCCAGCAGTTCGCTGGGGACAGGGGCCCACAATGAGCAGTTCTTC.

The chain has TRBV9 and TRBJ1-1; D gene unclear. The V gene's germline CDR1 is SGDLS and CDR2 YYNGEE. The CDR3 sequence is 16 residues long. V was clipped by 4 bases and J by 3 bases, with 19 bases between them. The CDR3 sequence: CASSPPPSRRYTEAFF. Written as DNA, the CDR3 is TGTGCCAGCAGCCCTCCCCCTAGTCGGAGGTACACTGAAGCTTTCTTT.

This chain uses TRBV24-1 with TRBJ2-1; unclear D gene. The length of the CDR3 is 12 residues. Trimming shortened V by 6 bases and J by 4 bases, and 6 bases separated the two germline ends. Germline assignment: CDR1 KGHDR and CDR2 SFDVKD. CDR3 amino acids: CATSQMYNEQFF. CDR3 bases: TGTGCCACCAGTCAGATGTACAATGAGCAGTTCTTC.

This clone was found a few times. One end of the junction varies from germline; a read error may be responsible. The J gene is TRBJ1-5, the V gene TRBV28, with D possibly being TRBD1 (5 bases). There are 14 residues in the CDR3. CDR1 MDHEN and CDR2 SYDVKM come from the germline V gene. The CDR3 is CASSLWDPNQPQHF. DNA for the CDR3: TGTGCCAGCAGTCTATGGGACCCCAATCAGCCCCAGCATTTT.

The rearrangement joins TRBV6-5 to TRBJ1-2, with unresolved D. V lost 0 bases and J 3 bases, leaving 14 bases between the germline ends. The length of the CDR3 is 16 residues. Germline loops: CDR1 MNHEY, CDR2 SVGAGI. The CDR3 bases are TGTGCCAGCAGTTACTCTTTCGGGGAGCTGGACTATGGCTACACCTTC. It codes for CASSYSFGELDYGYTF.

V is TRBV6-2 or TRBV6-3 and J is TRBJ2-7; D is unclear. This CDR3 is built from 13 residues. V lost 2 bases and J 3 bases, leaving 8 bases between the germline ends. CDR1 and CDR2 from the germline V gene are MNHEY and SVGEGT. The CDR3 sequence: CASSYHRDYEQYF. The CDR3 nucleotides are TGTGCCAGCAGTTACCATCGAGACTACGAGCAGTACTTC.

The chain is built from TRBV3-1 (or the pseudogene TRBV3-2) and TRBJ1-5, with a possible D match to TRBD1 (6 bases). Germline loops: CDR1 LGHDT, CDR2 YNNKEL (reference sequence). V lost 3 bases and J lost 7, with 19 bases in between. CDR3 length: 16 amino acids. CDR3 DNA sequence: TGTGCCAGCAGCCAGGGGGACATCCTTTTGGGGCAGCCCCAGCATTTT. This sequence encodes CASSQGDILLGQPQHF.